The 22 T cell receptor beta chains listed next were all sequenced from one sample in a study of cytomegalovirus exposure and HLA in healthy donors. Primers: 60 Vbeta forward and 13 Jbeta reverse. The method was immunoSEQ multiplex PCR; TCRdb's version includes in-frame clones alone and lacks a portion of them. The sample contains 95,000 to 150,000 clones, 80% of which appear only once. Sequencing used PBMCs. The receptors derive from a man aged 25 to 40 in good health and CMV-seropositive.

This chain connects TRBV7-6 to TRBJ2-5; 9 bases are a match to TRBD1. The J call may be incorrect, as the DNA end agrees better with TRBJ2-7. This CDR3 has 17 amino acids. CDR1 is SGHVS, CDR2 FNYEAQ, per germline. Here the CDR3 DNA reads TGTGCCAGCACCCCCGGGGGACAGGGAACCCCGAGGTACGAGCAGTACTTC. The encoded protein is CASTPGGQGTPRYEQYF.

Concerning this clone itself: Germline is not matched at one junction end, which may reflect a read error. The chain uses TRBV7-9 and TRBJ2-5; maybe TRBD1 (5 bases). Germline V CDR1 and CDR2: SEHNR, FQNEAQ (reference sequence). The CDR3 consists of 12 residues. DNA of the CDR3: TGTTCCAGCAAAAGGGGCCAAGAGACCCAGTACTTC. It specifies CSSKRGQETQYF.

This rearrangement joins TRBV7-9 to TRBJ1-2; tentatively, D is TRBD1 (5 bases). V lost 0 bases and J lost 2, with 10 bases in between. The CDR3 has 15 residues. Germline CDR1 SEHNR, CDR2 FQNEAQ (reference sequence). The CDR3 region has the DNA TGTGCCAGCAGCTTAGCGGGGGGTTCAAACTATGGCTACACCTTC. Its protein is CASSLAGGSNYGYTF.

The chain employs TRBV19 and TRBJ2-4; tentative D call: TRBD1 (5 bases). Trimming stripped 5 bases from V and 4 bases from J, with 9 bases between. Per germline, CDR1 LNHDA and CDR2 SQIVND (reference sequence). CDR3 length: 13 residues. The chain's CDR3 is CASSPDKKNIQYF. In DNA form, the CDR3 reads TGTGCCAGTAGTCCGGACAAAAAAAACATTCAGTACTTC.

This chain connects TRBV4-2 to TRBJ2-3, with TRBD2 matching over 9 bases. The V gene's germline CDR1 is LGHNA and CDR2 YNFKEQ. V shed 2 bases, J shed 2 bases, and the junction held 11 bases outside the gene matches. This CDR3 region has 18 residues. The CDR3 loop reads CASSQRASGDLSTDTQYF. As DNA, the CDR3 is TGTGCCAGCAGCCAAAGGGCTAGCGGGGACCTCTCCACAGATACGCAGTATTTT.

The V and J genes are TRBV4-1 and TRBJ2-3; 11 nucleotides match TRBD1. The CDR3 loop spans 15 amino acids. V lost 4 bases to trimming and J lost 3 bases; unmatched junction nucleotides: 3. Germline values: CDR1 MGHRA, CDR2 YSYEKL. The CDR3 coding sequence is TGCGCCAGCAGCCCCCGGGACAGGGGGACAGATACGCAGTATTTT. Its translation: CASSPRDRGTDTQYF.

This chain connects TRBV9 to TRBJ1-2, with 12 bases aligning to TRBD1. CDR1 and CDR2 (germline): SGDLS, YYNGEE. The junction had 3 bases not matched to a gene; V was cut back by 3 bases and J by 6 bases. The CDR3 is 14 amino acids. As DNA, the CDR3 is TGTGCCAGCAGCGAGGGGACAGGGGGCCATGGCTACACCTTC. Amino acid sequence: CASSEGTGGHGYTF.

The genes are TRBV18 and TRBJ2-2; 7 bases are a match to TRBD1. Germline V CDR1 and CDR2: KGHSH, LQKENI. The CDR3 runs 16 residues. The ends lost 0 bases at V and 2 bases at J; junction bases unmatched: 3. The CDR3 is CASSPPGTVNTGELFF. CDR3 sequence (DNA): TGTGCCAGCTCACCACCCGGGACAGTTAACACCGGGGAGCTGTTTTTT.

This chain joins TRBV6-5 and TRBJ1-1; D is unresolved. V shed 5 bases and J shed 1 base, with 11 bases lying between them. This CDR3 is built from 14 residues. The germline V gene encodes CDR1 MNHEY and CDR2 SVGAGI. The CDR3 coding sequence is TGTGCCAGCAGTCGTGGCGGTGAGAACACTGAAGCTTTCTTT. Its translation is CASSRGGENTEAFF.

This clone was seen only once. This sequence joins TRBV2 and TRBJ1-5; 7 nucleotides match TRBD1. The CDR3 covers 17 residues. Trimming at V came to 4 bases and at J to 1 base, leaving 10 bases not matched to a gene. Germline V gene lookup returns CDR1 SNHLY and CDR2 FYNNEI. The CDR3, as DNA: TGTGCCAGCAGTGTATCCCGGGACAGCTTCAGCAATCAGCCCCAGCATTTT. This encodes CASSVSRDSFSNQPQHF.

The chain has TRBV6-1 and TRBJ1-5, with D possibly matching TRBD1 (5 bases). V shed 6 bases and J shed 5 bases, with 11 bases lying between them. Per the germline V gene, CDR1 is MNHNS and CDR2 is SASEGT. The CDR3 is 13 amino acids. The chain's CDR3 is CASSSREDQPQHF. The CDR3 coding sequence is TGTGCCAGCAGCTCCAGGGAAGATCAGCCCCAGCATTTT.

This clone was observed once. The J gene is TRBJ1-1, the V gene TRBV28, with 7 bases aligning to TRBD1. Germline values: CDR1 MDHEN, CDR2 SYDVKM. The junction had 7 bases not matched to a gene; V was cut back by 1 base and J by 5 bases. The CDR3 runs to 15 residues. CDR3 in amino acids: CASSLLGRGRTEAFF. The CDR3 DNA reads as TGTGCCAGCAGTTTATTGGGCAGGGGGAGGACTGAAGCTTTCTTT.

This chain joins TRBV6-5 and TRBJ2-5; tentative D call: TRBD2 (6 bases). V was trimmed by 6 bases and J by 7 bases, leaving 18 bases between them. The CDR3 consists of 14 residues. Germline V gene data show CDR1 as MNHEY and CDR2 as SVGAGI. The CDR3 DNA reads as TGTGCCAGCAGCAGAGACCCGGGAGTTGGGACCCAGTACTTC. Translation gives CASSRDPGVGTQYF.

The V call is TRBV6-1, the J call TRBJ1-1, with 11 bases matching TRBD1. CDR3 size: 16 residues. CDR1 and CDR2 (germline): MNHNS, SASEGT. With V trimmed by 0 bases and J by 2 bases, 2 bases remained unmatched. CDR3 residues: CASSEAGTGGNTEAFF. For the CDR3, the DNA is TGTGCCAGCAGTGAAGCCGGGACAGGGGGAAACACTGAAGCTTTCTTT.

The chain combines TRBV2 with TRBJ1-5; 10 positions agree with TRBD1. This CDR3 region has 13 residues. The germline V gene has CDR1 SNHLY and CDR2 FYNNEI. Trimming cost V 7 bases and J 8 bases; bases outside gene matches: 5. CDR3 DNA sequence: TGTGCCAGCACCGGGGACAGGGGTAAGCCCCAGCATTTT. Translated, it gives CASTGDRGKPQHF.

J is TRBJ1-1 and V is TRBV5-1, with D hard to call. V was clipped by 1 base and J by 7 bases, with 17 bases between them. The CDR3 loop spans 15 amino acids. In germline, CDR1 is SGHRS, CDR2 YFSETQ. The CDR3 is CASSLWFGGSHEAFF. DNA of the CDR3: TGCGCCAGCAGCTTGTGGTTTGGCGGGTCCCATGAAGCTTTCTTT.

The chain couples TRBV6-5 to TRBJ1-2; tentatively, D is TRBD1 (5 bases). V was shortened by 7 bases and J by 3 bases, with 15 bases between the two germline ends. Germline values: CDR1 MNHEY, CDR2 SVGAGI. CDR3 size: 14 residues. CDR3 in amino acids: CASTEGWGHYGYTF. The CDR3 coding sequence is TGTGCCAGCACCGAAGGTTGGGGCCACTATGGCTACACCTTC.

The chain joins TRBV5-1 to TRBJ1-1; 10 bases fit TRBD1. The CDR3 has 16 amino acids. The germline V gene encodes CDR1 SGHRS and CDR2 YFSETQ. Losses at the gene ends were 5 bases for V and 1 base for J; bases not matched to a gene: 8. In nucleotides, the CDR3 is TGCGCCAGCAGTAAGAGACAGGGGGCGAGGAACACTGAAGCTTTCTTT. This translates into CASSKRQGARNTEAFF. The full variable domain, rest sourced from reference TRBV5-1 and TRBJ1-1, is KAGVTQTPRYLIKTRGQQVTLSCSPISGHRSVSWYQQTPGQGLQFLFEYFSETQRNKGNFPGRFSGRQFSNSRSEMNVSTLELGDSALYLCASSKRQGARNTEAFFGQGTRLTVV.

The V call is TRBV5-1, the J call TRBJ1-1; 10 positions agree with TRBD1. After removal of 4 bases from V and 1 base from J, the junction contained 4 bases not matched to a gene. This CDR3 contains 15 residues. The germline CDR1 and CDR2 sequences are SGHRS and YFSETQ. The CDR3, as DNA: TGCGCCAGCAGCCCGGGGACAGGGGAGAACACTGAAGCTTTCTTT. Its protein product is CASSPGTGENTEAFF.

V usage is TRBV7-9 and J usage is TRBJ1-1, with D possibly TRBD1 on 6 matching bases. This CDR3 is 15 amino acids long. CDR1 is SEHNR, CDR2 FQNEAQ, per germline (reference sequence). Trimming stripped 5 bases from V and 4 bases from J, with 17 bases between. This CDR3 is CASSAYTGSGTEAFF. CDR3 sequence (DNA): TGTGCCAGCAGCGCATATACAGGGTCAGGCACTGAAGCTTTCTTT.

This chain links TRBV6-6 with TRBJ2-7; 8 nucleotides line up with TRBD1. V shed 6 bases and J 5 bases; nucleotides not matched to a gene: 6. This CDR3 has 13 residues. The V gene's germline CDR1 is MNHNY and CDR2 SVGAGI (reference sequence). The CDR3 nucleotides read TGTGCCAGCAGCCTGGACAGGGTTGACGAGCAGTACTTC. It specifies CASSLDRVDEQYF.

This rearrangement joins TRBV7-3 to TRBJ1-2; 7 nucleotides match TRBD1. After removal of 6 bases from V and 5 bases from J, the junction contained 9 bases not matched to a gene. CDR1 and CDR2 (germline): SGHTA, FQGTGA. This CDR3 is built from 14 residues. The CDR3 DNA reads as TGTGCCAGCAGTCCCGGGACAGAAGTTTATGGCTACACCTTC. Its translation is CASSPGTEVYGYTF.